This T cell receptor (beta chain) is from a study of cytomegalovirus exposure and HLA in healthy donors. Background on the study: A previous analysis identified fewer than 130 million unique TCR beta sequences derived from 180 million or so T cells.

PCR was performed using 60 Vbeta and 13 Jbeta primers. Produced via immunoSEQ multiplex PCR; TCRdb's table is partial and in-frame only. Among 150,000 to 200,000 clones listed, roughly three quarters were seen once. V lost 2 bases to trimming and J lost 2 bases; unmatched junction nucleotides: 11. Germline CDR1 reads LGHNT; CDR2 reads FRNRAP. The CDR3 runs 18 residues. As concerns this clone: Its antigen is currently unknown.

Notes on the study in general: Per a later analysis, 16,951 TCR beta sequences showed association with HLA alleles at 0.05 false discovery rate. Many donors shared some public TCRs, even though most TCR sequences were rare.

There were likely unrecorded immune exposures, though donors were nominally healthy when sampled. This sequence joins TRBV12-5 and TRBJ1-5; TRBD1 matches 8 bases. The sequenced material came from PBMCs. This receptor was obtained from a woman between 50 and 59 years old in good health and CMV-seronegative. CDR3 sequence: CASGLPSQGVTGNQPQHF. In nucleotides, the CDR3 is TGTGCTAGTGGTTTGCCATCACAGGGGGTTACTGGCAATCAGCCCCAGCATTTT.